This TCR beta chain came from a study of cytomegalovirus exposure and HLA in healthy donors. This PCR relied on a set of 60 Vbeta primers and 13 Jbeta primers. The table came from immunoSEQ multiplex PCR; TCRdb's copy has only in-frame clones and leaves some out. Counted here are 250,000 to 350,000 clones, roughly 85% occurring once; the ten biggest clones make up less than 4%. Trimming took 5 bases from V and 4 from J, leaving 17 bases between them. From germline, CDR1 is SGHTA and CDR2 FQGTGA. The CDR3 loop spans 15 amino acids. Sequencing was carried out using PBMCs. This TCR derives from a man aged 35 to 55 in good health and CMV-seropositive. The chain has TRBV7-3 and TRBJ2-5, with D possibly being TRBD2 (5 bases). The CDR3: CASSTGIPPPETQYF. As DNA, the CDR3 is TGTGCCAGCAGCACGGGGATTCCTCCCCCAGAGACCCAGTACTTC.